This T cell receptor beta chain emerged from a study of T cell responses to AZD1222 COVID-19 vaccine. This clone came up once. The CDR3 runs 14 residues. Germline V CDR1 and CDR2: MDHEN, SYDVKM. Germline trimming cut 7 bases from V and 0 bases from J; bases unmatched to any gene: 6. Method: immunoSEQ multiplex PCR; TCRdb's copy keeps in-frame clones and lacks some. This sample carries about 60,000 clones, about 80% of them seen once, and the ten largest clones take less than 4%. The TCR sequence derives from an adult who received the AZD1222 COVID-19 vaccine. The chain combines TRBV28 with TRBJ2-7; 7 bases match TRBD1. The specimen comprised peripheral blood, sampled 28 days after the second AZD1222 dose. The CDR3 DNA reads as TGTGCCAGCACCCAGACAGGGATCTCCTACGAGCAGTACTTC. It is translated as CASTQTGISYEQYF.